Listed here are 19 T cell receptor beta chains from one sample, sequenced in a study of metastatic and nonmetastatic thyroid tumors (TCRdb year 2020). To prepare the library, PCR was applied. TCRdb names Illumina HiSeq 4000 as the instrument used. In TCRdb, the public reads were trimmed at Q25 with fastp and aligned with MiXCR, with productive beta chains retained. Counted in this sample were about 17,000 clones; about 33% of them appeared once. The top ten clones comprise 17% of the sample. No patient had received any treatment before thyroid surgery. Sequences were obtained from tumor tissue. The receptors stem from a female donor with papillary thyroid cancer or a benign thyroid nodule (not recorded which). Some clones in this sample may be carry-over from other donors' samples.

This clone was seen only once. The junction departs from germline at one end; a sequencing error may be responsible. The chain is built from TRBV19 and TRBJ2-7; perhaps TRBD2 as D (6 bases). Germline V gene sequence: CDR1 LNHDA, CDR2 SQIVND (reference sequence). CDR3 length: 15 residues. In DNA, the CDR3 is TGTTCCAGTAGGGTGGGCGGGAACGGGCCCTACGAGCAGCACTTC. Protein: CSSRVGGNGPYEQHF. Full variable domain (outside the CDR3, taken from reference TRBV19 and TRBJ2-7): DGGITQSPKYLFRKEGQNVTLSCEQNLNHDAMYWYRQDPGQGLRLIYYSQIVNDFQKGDIAEGYSVSREKKESFPLTVTSAQKNPTAFYLCSSRVGGNGPYEQHFGPGTRLTVT.

This chain connects TRBV4-1 to TRBJ1-5, with a weak D call TRBD1 (5 bases). V lost 0 bases and J 7 bases, leaving 13 bases between the germline ends. CDR3 size: 15 residues. Germline values: CDR1 MGHRA, CDR2 YSYEKL. The CDR3 is CASSQEGAGTQPQHF. The CDR3, as DNA: TGCGCCAGCAGCCAAGAAGGGGCAGGGACCCAGCCCCAGCATTTT.

The chain couples TRBV12-3 or TRBV12-4 to TRBJ1-2; tentative D call: TRBD1 (5 bases). The CDR3 spans 11 residues. Trimming took off 3 bases at V and 7 bases at J, with 6 bases between the two ends. The CDR3 DNA follows: TGTGCCAGCAGTTTCGGGGCTGGCTACACCTTC. Its protein is CASSFGAGYTF.

Regarding this clone: This sequence may be a read error, since a much larger clone differs from it by one base. The chain joins TRBV11-1 to TRBJ2-5, with D possibly matching TRBD1 (6 bases). The CDR3 is 14 amino acids. The V gene's germline CDR1 is SGHAT and CDR2 FQDESV (reference sequence). Trimming took off 6 bases at V and 5 bases at J, with 16 bases between the two ends. The CDR3 sequence: CASRPTGITETQYF. In nucleotides, the CDR3 is TGTGCCAGCAGGCCAACAGGGATTACCGAGACCCAGTACTTC. Complete variable domain (other parts from reference TRBV11-1 and TRBJ2-5): EAEVAQSPRYKITEKSQAVAFWCDPISGHATLYWYRQILGQGPELLVQFQDESVVDDSQLPKDRFSAERLKGVDSTLKIQPAELGDSAMYLCASRPTGITETQYFGPGTRLLVL.

This clone is labeled as medium-sized. This chain uses TRBV30 with TRBJ1-2, with D tentatively TRBD1 (6 bases). The germline V gene encodes CDR1 GTSNPN and CDR2 SVGIG (reference sequence). This CDR3 region has 12 residues. Trimming left V 2 bases short and J 3 bases short, with 7 bases between. The CDR3, as DNA: TGTGCCTGGAGTCCAGGGGACTATGGCTACACCTTC. This gives the protein CAWSPGDYGYTF.

This clone is labeled as medium-sized. The chain joins TRBV4-1 to TRBJ2-1, with 12 bases aligning to TRBD2. The V gene's germline CDR1 is MGHRA and CDR2 YSYEKL. J gave up 5 bases and V 6 bases, and 5 bases lay outside the gene matches. The CDR3 has 15 residues. The DNA for the CDR3 is TGCGCCAGCAGGACTGGACTAGCGGGAAACAATGAGCAGTTCTTC. This sequence encodes CASRTGLAGNNEQFF.

The rearrangement links TRBV11-2 to TRBJ1-1; no clear D. This CDR3 region has 14 residues. The germline V gene encodes CDR1 SGHAT and CDR2 FQNNGV. Trimming left V 3 bases short and J 0 bases short, with 8 bases between. The CDR3 loop is CASSLGGVNTEAFF. The CDR3 DNA sequence: TGTGCCAGCAGCTTGGGTGGAGTGAACACTGAAGCTTTCTTT.

This chain joins TRBV20-1 and TRBJ2-5; D call uncertain. The germline gives CDR1 DFQATT, CDR2 SNEGSKA (reference sequence). This CDR3 has 13 residues. Trimming took off 4 bases at V and 5 bases at J, with 14 bases between the two ends. The CDR3 DNA sequence: TGCAGTGCTAATTCCGGGTCTGGGGAGACCCAGTACTTC. It yields the protein CSANSGSGETQYF.

This clone was seen a few times. The chain is built from TRBV5-1 and TRBJ1-1; TRBD1 is a possible D gene (5 bases). CDR3 size: 13 residues. Germline CDR1 reads SGHRS; CDR2 reads YFSETQ. With 2 bases removed from V and 5 bases from J, the gap between germline ends came to 10 bases. The CDR3 DNA is TGCGCCAGCAGCTTCGGGCAGGGAACTGAAGCTTTCTTT. Translating it yields CASSFGQGTEAFF.

In its sample, this clone was seen a few times. The chain links TRBV28 to TRBJ1-2, with a tentative D call TRBD1 (6 bases). The CDR3 totals 13 residues. With 7 bases removed from V and 4 bases from J, the gap between germline ends came to 13 bases. Germline V gives CDR1 MDHEN, CDR2 SYDVKM. CDR3 nucleotide sequence: TGTGCCAGCATCCAAGGACAGTCCTATGGCTACACCTTC. Protein product: CASIQGQSYGYTF.

This clone was seen a few times. This rearrangement joins TRBV19 to TRBJ2-7, with 10 nucleotides matching TRBD1. V was clipped by 6 bases and J by 2 bases; unmatched bases: 7. The CDR3 has 15 residues. From germline, CDR1 is LNHDA and CDR2 SQIVND (reference sequence). The chain's CDR3 is CASSNSDRGAYEQYF. In DNA form, the CDR3 reads TGTGCCAGTAGCAATTCGGACAGGGGGGCCTACGAGCAGTACTTC.

This clone was seen at least ten times. This chain joins TRBV3-1 and TRBJ1-1; D uncertain. The CDR3 is 15 residues long. Germline V gene sequence: CDR1 LGHDT, CDR2 YNNKEL (reference sequence). Trimming removed 0 bases from V and 9 bases from J, with 17 bases in between. CDR3 sequence (DNA): TGTGCCAGCAGCCAAGATTCCGCGGCGGATATCCAAGCTTTCTTT. Protein product: CASSQDSAADIQAFF.

This clone was counted at least ten times. The CDR3 DNA reads as TGTGCCAGCAGCCAAGGTTTTGGGGGGAGACGACCCCAGCATTTT. Protein sequence: CASSQGFGGRRPQHF. This chain links TRBV3-1 with TRBJ1-5; D is possibly TRBD1 (5 bases). CDR1 is LGHDT, CDR2 YNNKEL, per germline (reference sequence). CDR3 length: 15 amino acids. Deletions cut 1 base from V and 10 bases from J, with 17 bases between.

About this clone itself: A much larger clone lies one base from this, so it may be a read error. Other DNA sequences in this specimen translate into the identical CDR3. The chain links TRBV18 to TRBJ1-5, with 9 nucleotides matching TRBD1. This CDR3 is 13 amino acids long. The V gene's germline CDR1 is KGHSH and CDR2 LQKENI. The CDR3 sequence is CASSPDRGQPQHF. The DNA of the CDR3 is TGTGCCAGCTCACCGGACAGGGGTCAGCCTCAGCATTTT.

This sequence joins TRBV5-1 and TRBJ1-3, with D unclear. CDR1 SGHRS and CDR2 YFSETQ come from the germline V gene. Trimming removed 4 bases at V and 3 bases at J, with 11 bases between. The CDR3 is 14 amino acids. The CDR3 protein is CASSPTRGGNTIYF. CDR3 in DNA: TGCGCCAGCAGCCCCACCCGGGGTGGAAACACCATATATTTT.

There are a few counts of this clone. This sequence joins TRBV6-1 and TRBJ2-7; D not certain. This CDR3 is 14 amino acids long. The V end was cut by 4 bases, the J end by 7 bases, with 17 bases between. Germline V gives CDR1 MNHNS, CDR2 SASEGT. CDR3 amino acids: CASSAWDAPQEQYF. In nucleotides, the CDR3 is TGTGCCAGCAGTGCGTGGGATGCTCCACAAGAGCAGTACTTC.

This clone is medium-sized (0.01 to 0.1%) within its sample. The chain links TRBV2 to TRBJ2-1; no clear D. The germline gives CDR1 SNHLY, CDR2 FYNNEI. The CDR3 loop spans 11 amino acids. Trimming cost V 5 bases and J 12 bases, with 11 bases left between them. The chain's CDR3 is CASSYDGAQFF. The CDR3 bases are TGTGCCAGCAGTTACGATGGTGCGCAGTTCTTC.

The chain combines TRBV5-1 with TRBJ1-1; TRBD1 agrees at 8 bases. The CDR3 spans 16 residues. Germline lookup yields CDR1 SGHRS and CDR2 YFSETQ. The junction had 11 bases not matched to a gene; V was cut back by 5 bases and J by 2 bases. CDR3 in DNA: TGCGCCAGCAGGGGAGGGTGGGGACAGGATAACACTGAAGCTTTCTTT. Protein sequence: CASRGGWGQDNTEAFF.

To note about this clone: One end of the junction is discordant with germline, which a read error may explain. This chain joins TRBV6-7 and TRBJ2-7, with D unclear. TRBV6-7 is an open reading frame, and its role is uncertain. The length of the CDR3 is 13 residues. The CDR3: CASSYYAVYEQCF. The CDR3 coding sequence is TGTGCCAGCAGTTACTACGCAGTTTACGAGCAGTGCTTC.